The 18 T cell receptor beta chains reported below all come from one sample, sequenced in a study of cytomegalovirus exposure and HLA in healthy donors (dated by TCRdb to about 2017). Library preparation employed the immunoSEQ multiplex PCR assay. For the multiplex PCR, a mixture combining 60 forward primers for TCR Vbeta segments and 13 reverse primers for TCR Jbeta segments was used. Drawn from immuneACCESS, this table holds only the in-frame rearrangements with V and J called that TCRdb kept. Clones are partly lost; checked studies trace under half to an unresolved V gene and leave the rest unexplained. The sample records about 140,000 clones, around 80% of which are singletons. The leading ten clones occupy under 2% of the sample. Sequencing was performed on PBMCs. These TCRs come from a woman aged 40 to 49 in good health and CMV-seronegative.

CDR3 sequence: CAISEPDLGRANYGYTF. DNA of the CDR3: TGTGCCATCAGTGAGCCGGACCTCGGGAGAGCTAACTATGGCTACACCTTC. This rearrangement joins TRBV10-3 to TRBJ1-2; no clear D. V was cut by 2 bases and J by 0 bases, with 16 bases left in between. Germline assignment: CDR1 ENHRY and CDR2 SYGVKD. The CDR3 spans 17 residues.

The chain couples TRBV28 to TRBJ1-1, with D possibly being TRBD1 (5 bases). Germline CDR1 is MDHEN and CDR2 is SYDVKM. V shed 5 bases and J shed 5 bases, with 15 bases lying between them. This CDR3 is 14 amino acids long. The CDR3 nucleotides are TGTGCCAGCAGTCTCCCTCAGGGTTGGACTGAAGCTTTCTTT. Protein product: CASSLPQGWTEAFF.

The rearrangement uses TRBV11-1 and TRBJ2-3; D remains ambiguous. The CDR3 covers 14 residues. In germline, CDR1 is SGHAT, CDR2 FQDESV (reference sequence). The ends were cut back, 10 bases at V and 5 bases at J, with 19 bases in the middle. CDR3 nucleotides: TGTGCCACCTTTAGTGGTCTCCTCGGAGATACGCAGTATTTT. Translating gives CATFSGLLGDTQYF.

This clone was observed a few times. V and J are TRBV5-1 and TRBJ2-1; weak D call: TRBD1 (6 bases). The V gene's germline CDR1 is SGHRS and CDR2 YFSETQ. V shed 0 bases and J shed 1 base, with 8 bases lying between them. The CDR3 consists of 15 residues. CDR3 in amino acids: CASSLGGRSYNEQFF. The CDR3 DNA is TGCGCCAGCAGCTTGGGGGGGCGGTCCTACAATGAGCAGTTCTTC.

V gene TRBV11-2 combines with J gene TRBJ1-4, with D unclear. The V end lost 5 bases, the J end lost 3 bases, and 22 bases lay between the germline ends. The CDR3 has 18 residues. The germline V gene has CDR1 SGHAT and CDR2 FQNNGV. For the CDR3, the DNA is TGTGCCAGCAGCCCAACACGACAAACACCCCCCTCTAATGAAAAACTGTTTTTT. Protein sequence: CASSPTRQTPPSNEKLFF.

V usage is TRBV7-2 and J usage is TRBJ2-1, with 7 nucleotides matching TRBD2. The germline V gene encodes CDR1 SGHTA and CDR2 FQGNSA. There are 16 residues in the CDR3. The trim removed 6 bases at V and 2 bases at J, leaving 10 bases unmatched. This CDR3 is CASRIAGPSTYNEQFF. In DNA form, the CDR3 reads TGTGCCAGCAGAATAGCGGGCCCTTCTACCTACAATGAGCAGTTCTTC.

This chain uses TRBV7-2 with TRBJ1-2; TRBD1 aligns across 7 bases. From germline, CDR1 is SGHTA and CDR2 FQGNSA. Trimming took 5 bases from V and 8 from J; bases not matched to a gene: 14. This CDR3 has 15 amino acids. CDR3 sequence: CASSPQRDSRDGYTF. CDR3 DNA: TGTGCCAGCAGCCCGCAAAGGGACAGCCGCGACGGCTACACCTTC.

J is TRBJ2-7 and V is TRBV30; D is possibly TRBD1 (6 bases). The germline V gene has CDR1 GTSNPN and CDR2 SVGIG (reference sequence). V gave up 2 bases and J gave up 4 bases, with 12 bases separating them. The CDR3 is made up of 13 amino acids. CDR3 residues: CAWSKGTSYEQYF. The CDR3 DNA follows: TGTGCCTGGAGTAAAGGGACATCTTACGAGCAGTACTTC.

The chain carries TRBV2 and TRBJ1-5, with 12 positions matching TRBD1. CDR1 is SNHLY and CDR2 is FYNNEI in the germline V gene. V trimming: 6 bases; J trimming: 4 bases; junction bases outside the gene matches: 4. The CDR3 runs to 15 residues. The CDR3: CASRGGQGANQPQHF. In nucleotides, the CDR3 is TGTGCCAGCAGAGGGGGACAGGGGGCGAATCAGCCCCAGCATTTT.

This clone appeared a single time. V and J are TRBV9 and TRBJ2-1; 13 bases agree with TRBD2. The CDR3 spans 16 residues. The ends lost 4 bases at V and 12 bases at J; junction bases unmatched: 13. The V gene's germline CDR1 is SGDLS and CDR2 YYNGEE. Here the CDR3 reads CASSPTTGTSGARQFF. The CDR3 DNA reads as TGTGCCAGCAGCCCAACGACCGGGACTAGCGGGGCTAGGCAGTTCTTC.

CDR3 nucleotide sequence: TGTGCCAGCAGCGTAGATGGCAGGGAAAACACTGAAGCTTTCTTT. Translation gives CASSVDGRENTEAFF. V gene TRBV9 combines with J gene TRBJ1-1; D possibly corresponds to TRBD1 (5 bases). The CDR3 runs to 15 residues. CDR1 and CDR2 from the germline V gene are SGDLS and YYNGEE. Between the trimmed V and J ends, which lost 0 bases and 2 bases, there was a span of 11 bases.

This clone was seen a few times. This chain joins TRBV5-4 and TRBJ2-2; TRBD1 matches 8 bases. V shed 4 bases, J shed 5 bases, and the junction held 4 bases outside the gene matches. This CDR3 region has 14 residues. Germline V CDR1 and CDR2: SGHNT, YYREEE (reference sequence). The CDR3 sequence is CASSRDRITGELFF. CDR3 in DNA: TGTGCCAGCAGCAGGGACAGGATAACCGGGGAGCTGTTTTTT.

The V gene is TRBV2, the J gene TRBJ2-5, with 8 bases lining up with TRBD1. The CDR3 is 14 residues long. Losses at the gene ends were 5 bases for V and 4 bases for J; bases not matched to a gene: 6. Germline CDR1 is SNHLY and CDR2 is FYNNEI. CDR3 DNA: TGTGCCAGCAGTTTAACCAGGGGGCGAGAGACCCAGTACTTC. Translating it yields CASSLTRGRETQYF.

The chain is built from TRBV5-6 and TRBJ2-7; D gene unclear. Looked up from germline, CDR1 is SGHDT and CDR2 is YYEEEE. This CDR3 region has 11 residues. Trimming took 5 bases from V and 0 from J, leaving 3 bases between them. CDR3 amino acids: CASSNSYEQYF. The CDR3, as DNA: TGTGCCAGCAGTAACTCCTACGAGCAGTACTTC.

The CDR3 DNA follows: TGTGCCAGCAGCTTAGCCGCTAGCGGGAGGGACATCCCGGGGTACGAGCAGTACTTC. Translation gives CASSLAASGRDIPGYEQYF. V is TRBV13 and J is TRBJ2-7; 12 nucleotides agree with TRBD2. This CDR3 region has 19 residues. Germline CDR1 and CDR2: PRHDT and FYEKMQ (reference sequence). Germline trimming cut 1 base from V and 4 bases from J; bases unmatched to any gene: 14. The full variable domain, completed using reference TRBV13 and TRBJ2-7, is AAGVIQSPRHLIKEKRETATLKCYPIPRHDTVYWYQQGPGQDPQFLISFYEKMQSDKGSIPDRFSAQQFSDYHSELNMSSLELGDSALYFCASSLAASGRDIPGYEQYFGPGTRLTVT.

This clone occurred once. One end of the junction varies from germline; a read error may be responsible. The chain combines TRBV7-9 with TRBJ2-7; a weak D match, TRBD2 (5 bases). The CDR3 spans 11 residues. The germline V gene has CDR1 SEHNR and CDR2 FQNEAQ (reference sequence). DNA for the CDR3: TGTTCCAGCAGCTCACTAGACGAGCAGTACTTC. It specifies CSSSSLDEQYF.

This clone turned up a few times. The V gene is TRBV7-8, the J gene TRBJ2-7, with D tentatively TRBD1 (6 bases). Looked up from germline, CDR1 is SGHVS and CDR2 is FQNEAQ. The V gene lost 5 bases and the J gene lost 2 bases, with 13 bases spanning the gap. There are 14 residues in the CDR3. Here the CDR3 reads CASSRRQDPYEQYF. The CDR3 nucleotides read TGTGCCAGCAGCAGACGACAGGATCCCTACGAGCAGTACTTC.

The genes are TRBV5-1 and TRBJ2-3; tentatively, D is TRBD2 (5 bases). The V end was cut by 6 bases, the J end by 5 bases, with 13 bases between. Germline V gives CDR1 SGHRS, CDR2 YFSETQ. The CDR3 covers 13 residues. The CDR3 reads CASNIGGQDTQYF. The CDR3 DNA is TGCGCCAGCAACATTGGAGGCCAAGATACGCAGTATTTT.